The next 3 T cell receptor beta chains were all read from a single sample in a study of T-cell memory formation after mild COVID-19. TCRdb called the 5' RACE reads again in MiXCR, with one record for every CDR3 protein. The sample contains roughly 550,000 distinct CDR3 sequences, 20% of which appear only once. The specimen sequenced was PBMCs or a T cell subset sorted from them (not recorded which). These receptor sequences come from an adult woman who had mild COVID-19 (a few samples of this study predate the infection). Cell type and time point are not known.

The chain has TRBV7-9 and TRBJ1-1, with D unresolved. The CDR3 totals 13 residues. Trimming pared 4 bases from V and 3 bases from J, leaving 9 bases between. The germline V gene has CDR1 SEHNR and CDR2 FQNEAQ (reference sequence). The CDR3 bases are TGTGCCAGCAGCTGGGCCCCAGACACTGAAGCTTTCTTT. It encodes CASSWAPDTEAFF.

The V and J genes are TRBV6-2 or TRBV6-3 and TRBJ1-1; 7 nucleotides align to TRBD1. CDR1 MNHEY and CDR2 SVGEGT come from the germline V gene. The junction had 11 bases not matched to a gene; V was cut back by 4 bases and J by 6 bases. The CDR3 has 15 amino acids. CDR3 nucleotides: TGTGCCAGCAGTTCTACAGGGGAACAGAGGTCTGAAGCTTTCTTT. It codes for CASSSTGEQRSEAFF.

This clonotype was observed a handful of times. In DNA, the CDR3 is TGTGCCAGCAGCTTAGGGACCGTCGCGGACGAGCAGTACTTC. This codes for CASSLGTVADEQYF. V gene TRBV7-9 combines with J gene TRBJ2-7; D gene unclear. Germline CDR1 and CDR2: SEHNR and FQNEAQ (reference sequence). The CDR3 has 14 residues. Between the trimmed V and J ends, which lost 1 base and 5 bases, there was a span of 12 bases.